This T cell receptor beta chain was sequenced during a study of blood T cell repertoires in COVID-19. For the study at large: The samples span acute and convalescent COVID-19 from the United States, Italy and Spain.

Per the germline V gene, CDR1 is SGHNT and CDR2 is YYREEE (reference sequence). Trimming removed 0 bases at V and 5 bases at J, with 9 bases between. The CDR3 loop spans 13 amino acids. Only one count was recorded for this clone. Original processing notes: Nucleated cell number was recorded as an estimate derived from reference gene primer amplification. Method: immunoSEQ multiplex PCR; TCRdb's copy keeps in-frame clones and lacks some. V and J calls and clone size are copied from that table; D and trimming were computed from the DNA. The table shows roughly 40,000 clones, with 70% to 90% occurring only once.

Sequenced input: peripheral blood. This TCR was recovered from a man in his 70s with acute or convalescent COVID-19. The genes are TRBV5-4 and TRBJ2-7; D is possibly TRBD1 (6 bases). In nucleotides, the CDR3 is TGTGCCAGCAGCTTGGTAGGGGGAAACGAGCAGTACTTC. Translated: CASSLVGGNEQYF.